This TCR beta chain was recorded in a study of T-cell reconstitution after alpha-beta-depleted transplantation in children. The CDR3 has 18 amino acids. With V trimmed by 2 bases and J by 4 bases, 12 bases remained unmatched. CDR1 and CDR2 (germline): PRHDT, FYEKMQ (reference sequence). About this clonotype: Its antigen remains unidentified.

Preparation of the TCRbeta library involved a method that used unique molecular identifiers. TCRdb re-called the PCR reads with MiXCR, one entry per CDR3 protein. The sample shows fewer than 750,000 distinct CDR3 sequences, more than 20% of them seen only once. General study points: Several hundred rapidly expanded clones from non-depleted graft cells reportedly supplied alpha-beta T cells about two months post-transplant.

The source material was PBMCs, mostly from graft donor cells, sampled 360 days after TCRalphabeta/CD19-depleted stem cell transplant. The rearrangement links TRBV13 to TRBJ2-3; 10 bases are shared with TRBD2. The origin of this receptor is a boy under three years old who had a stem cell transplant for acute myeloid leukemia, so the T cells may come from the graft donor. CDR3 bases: TGTGCCAGCAGCTTACAAGCGGGGGGGTTCCTCTCAGCAGATACGCAGTATTTT. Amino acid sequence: CASSLQAGGFLSADTQYF.